The table lists the clone carrying this TCR beta chain with a few counts. Antigen unknown. These data originate in a study of beta chain features in type 1 diabetes. The entirety of the isolated RNA underwent reverse transcription, so expressed TCRB transcripts were sequenced. Sequenced by immunoSEQ multiplex PCR; TCRdb stores in-frame clones only, minus some. The data contain some 290,000 clones, 13% to 15% of them seen just once; the ten biggest clones take up about 0.016%. CD4+ cells of the naive, central memory, regulatory and stem cell-like memory types were sorted via CD45RO/CCR7/CD25/CD127/CD95/CD27. Findings and caveats of the study: cDNA-based sequencing might over-represent cells highly expressing TCR. Type 1 diabetes patients had moderately but significantly shorter TCRB CDR3s in all four CD4+ subsets.

The receptor was isolated from a man younger than 45 with type 1 diabetes. The sample comprised naive CD4+ T cells from blood.

The CDR3 spells CASSDFLAGETQYF. The CDR3 DNA is TGTGCCAGCAGTGATTTCCTAGCCGGGGAGACCCAGTACTTC. This chain joins TRBV25-1 and TRBJ2-5, with a tentative D call TRBD2 (5 bases). This CDR3 spans 14 amino acids. V was shortened by 3 bases and J by 5 bases, with 13 bases between the two germline ends. Looked up from germline, CDR1 is MGHDK and CDR2 is SYGVNS.